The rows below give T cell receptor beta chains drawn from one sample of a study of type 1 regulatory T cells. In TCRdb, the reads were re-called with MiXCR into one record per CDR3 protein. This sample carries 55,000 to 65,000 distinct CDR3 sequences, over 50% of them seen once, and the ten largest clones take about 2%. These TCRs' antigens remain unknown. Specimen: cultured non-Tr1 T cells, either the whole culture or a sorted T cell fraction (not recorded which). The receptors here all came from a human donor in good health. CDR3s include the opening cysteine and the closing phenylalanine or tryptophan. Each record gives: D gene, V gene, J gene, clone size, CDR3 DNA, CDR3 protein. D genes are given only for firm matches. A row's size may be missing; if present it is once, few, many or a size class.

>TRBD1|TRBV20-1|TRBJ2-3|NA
TGCAGTGCTAGAGACCGCCTACAGGGGGCAGATACGCAGTATTTT
CSARDRLQGADTQYF
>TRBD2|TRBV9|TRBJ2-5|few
TGTGCCAGCAGCGTAGGTAGCGGGAGCACCTCGAAGACCCAGTACTTC
CASSVGSGSTSKTQYF
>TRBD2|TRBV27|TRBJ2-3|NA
TGTGCCAGCAGTTCCAGGACTAGCGGGACTAGCACAGATACGCAGTATTTT
CASSSRTSGTSTDTQYF
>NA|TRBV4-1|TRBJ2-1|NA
TGCGCCAGCAGCCAAGCTGGCGCGGAGCTCCCCCGGTACAATGAGCAGTTCTTC
CASSQAGAELPRYNEQFF
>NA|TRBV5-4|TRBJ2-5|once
TGTGCCAGCAGCGTAAGCCTCGTAGAGACCCAGTACTTC
CASSVSLVETQYF
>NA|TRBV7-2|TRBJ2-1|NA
TGTGCCAGCAGCTTAGTTAAGGGGAATGAGCAGTTCTTC
CASSLVKGNEQFF
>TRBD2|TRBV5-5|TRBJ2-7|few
TGTGCCAGCAGCTTGACTAGCGGGAAGGCGCAGTACTTC
CASSLTSGKAQYF
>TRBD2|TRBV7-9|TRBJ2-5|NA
TGTGCCAGCAGCTTAGAAGCGGGAGGCCAAGAGACCCAGTACTTC
CASSLEAGGQETQYF
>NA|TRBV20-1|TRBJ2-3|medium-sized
TGCAGTGCTAGACCCGGCCTGGGGACAGATACGCAGTATTTT
CSARPGLGTDTQYF
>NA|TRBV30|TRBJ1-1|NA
TGTGCCTGGAGCCAGGGAAAGGACACTGAAGCTTTCTTT
CAWSQGKDTEAFF
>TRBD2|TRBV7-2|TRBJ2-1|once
TGTGCCAGCAGCTTAGCCGGGACTAGCGTCTATGAGCAGTTCTTC
CASSLAGTSVYEQFF
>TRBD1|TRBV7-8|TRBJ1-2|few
TGTGCCAGCAGGGACAGGGGGGATGGCTACACCTTC
CASRDRGDGYTF
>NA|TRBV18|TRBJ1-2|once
TGTGCCAGCTCACCACAAGAAACAGGGCCGGATGGCTACACCTTC
CASSPQETGPDGYTF
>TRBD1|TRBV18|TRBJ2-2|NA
TGTGCCAGCTCACAAGGGACAGCGAACACCGGGGAGCTGTTTTTT
CASSQGTANTGELFF
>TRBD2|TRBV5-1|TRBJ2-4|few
TGCGCCAGCAGCCCATTAGCGGGAGGGCAGGAGGTGGCCAAAAACATTCAGTACTTC
CASSPLAGGQEVAKNIQYF
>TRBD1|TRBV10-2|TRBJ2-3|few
TGCGCCAGCAGTGAAACAACAGGGGGGTCAGATACGCAGTATTTT
CASSETTGGSDTQYF
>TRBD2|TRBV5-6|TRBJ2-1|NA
TGTGCCAGCAGCCCTAAGCGGGAAAGGACCAATGAGCAGTTCTTC
CASSPKRERTNEQFF
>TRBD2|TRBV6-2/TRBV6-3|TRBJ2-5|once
TGTGCCAGCAGACCAGCCGGAGCGGGAGGAGAGACCCAGTACTTC
CASRPAGAGGETQYF
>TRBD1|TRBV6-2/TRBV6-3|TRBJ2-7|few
TGTGCCACCATTCCACCCGGGACAGGCGGCGAGCAGTACTTC
CATIPPGTGGEQYF
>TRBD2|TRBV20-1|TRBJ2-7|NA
TGCAGTGCTAAGGGGCCGACGACTAGCGAGACCTACGAGCAGTACTTC
CSAKGPTTSETYEQYF
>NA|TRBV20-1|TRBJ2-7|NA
TGCAGTGCTAGAGGAGACTATGGCTCCTACGAGCAGTACTTC
CSARGDYGSYEQYF
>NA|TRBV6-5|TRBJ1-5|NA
TGTGCCAGCAGTTACTCTCAGTCGAGCAATCAGCCCCAGCATTTT
CASSYSQSSNQPQHF
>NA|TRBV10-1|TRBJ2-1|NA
TGCGCCAGCAGCGGGATCGGGCCAAATGAGCAGTTCTTC
CASSGIGPNEQFF
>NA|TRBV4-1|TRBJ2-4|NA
TGCGCCAGCTCCAGACTTGGTGTACCCGAAAACATTCAGTACTTC
CASSRLGVPENIQYF
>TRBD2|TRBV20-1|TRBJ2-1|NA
TGCAGTGCGGAACAACTAGCGGGAGTCTACAATGAGCAGTTCTTC
CSAEQLAGVYNEQFF
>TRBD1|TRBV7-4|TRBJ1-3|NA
TGTGCCAGCACCTCGGGACAGTACTCTGGAAACACCATATATTTT
CASTSGQYSGNTIYF
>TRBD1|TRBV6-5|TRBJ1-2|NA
TGTGCCAGCAGGCTCAGGGGGGGTGGCTACACCTTC
CASRLRGGGYTF
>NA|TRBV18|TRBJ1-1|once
TGTGCCAGCTCACCATTGGACACCAACACTGAAGCTTTCTTT
CASSPLDTNTEAFF
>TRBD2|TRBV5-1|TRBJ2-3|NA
TGCGCCAGCAGCTTGAGGGCTAGCGGACCCACAGATACGCAGTATTTT
CASSLRASGPTDTQYF
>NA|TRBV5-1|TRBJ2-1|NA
TGCGCCAGCAGCCTGCGCGGGAACAATGAGCAGTTCTTC
CASSLRGNNEQFF
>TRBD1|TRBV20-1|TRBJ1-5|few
TGCAGTGCTAGGGGGACAGGCACCAATCAGCCCCAGCATTTT
CSARGTGTNQPQHF
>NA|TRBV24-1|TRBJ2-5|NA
TGTGCCACCAGTGATGGACTACCCCAAGAGACCCAGTACTTC
CATSDGLPQETQYF
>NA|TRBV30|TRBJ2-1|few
TGTGCCTGGAGTGTACGACAGGTGAATGAGCAGTTCTTC
CAWSVRQVNEQFF
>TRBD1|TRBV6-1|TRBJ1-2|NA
TGTGCCAGCAGTGAGGGGACAGGGGTTGTCTATGGCTACACCTTC
CASSEGTGVVYGYTF
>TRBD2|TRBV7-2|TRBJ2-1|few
TGTGCCAGCAGCTTAGCAGGTCTAGCGGTGAACAATGAGCAGTTCTTC
CASSLAGLAVNNEQFF
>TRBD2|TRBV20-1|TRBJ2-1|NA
TGCAGTGCTAGGTGGGCGGGAGTTAATGAGCAGTTCTTC
CSARWAGVNEQFF
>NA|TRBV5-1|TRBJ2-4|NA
TGCGCCAGCAGCGAAGGGCCCAACATTCAGTACTTC
CASSEGPNIQYF
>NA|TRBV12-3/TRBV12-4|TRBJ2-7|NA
TGTGCCAGCTGTGACCTCTCCTACGAGCAGTACTTC
CASCDLSYEQYF
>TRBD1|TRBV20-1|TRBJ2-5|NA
TGCAGTGCCTTGTCGACAGGGGAGGAGACCCAGTACTTC
CSALSTGEETQYF
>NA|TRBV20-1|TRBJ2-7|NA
TGCAGTGCCCAGGACCGGTTGACCTACGAGCAGTACTTC
CSAQDRLTYEQYF
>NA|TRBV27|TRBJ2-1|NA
TGTGCCAGCAGTTTCAGACTTGCTTCTAGTGAGCAGATCTTC
CASSFRLASSEQIF
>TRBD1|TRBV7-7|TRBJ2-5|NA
TGTGCCAGCAGCCCTAAGACAGGGGGACAAGAGACCCAGTACTTC
CASSPKTGGQETQYF
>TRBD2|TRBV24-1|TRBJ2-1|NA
TGTGCCACCAGTGACGGGGGAGGGTACAATGAGCAGTTCTTC
CATSDGGGYNEQFF
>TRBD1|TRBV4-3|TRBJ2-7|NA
TGCGCCAGCAGCCGGACCGGGACAGGGATCAACGAGCAGTACTTC
CASSRTGTGINEQYF
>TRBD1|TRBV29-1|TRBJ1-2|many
TGCAGCGTGACAGGGGGCTATGGCTACACCTTC
CSVTGGYGYTF
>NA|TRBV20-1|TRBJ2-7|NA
TGCAGTGCTGGGTCTACCTACGAGCAGTACTTC
CSAGSTYEQYF
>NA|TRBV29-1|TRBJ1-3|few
TGCAGCGGACTCGGGACAAATGGAAACACCATATATTTT
CSGLGTNGNTIYF
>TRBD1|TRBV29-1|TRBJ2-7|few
TGCAGCGTTGAAGCACCGGGACAGTTCTCCTACGAGCAGTACTTC
CSVEAPGQFSYEQYF
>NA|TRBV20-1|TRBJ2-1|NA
TGCAGTGCTAACCTTAACCACAATGAGCAGTTCTTC
CSANLNHNEQFF
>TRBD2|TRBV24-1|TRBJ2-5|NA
TGTGCCACCAGTGATCGGACTAGCGGGCAAAACTTC
CATSDRTSGQNF
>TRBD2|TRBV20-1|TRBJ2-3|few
TGCAGTGCTCGAGATGTCGCGGGAGAGGGGTATACGCAGTATTTT
CSARDVAGEGYTQYF
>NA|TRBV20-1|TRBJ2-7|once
TGCAGTCCGGGATCGGGGGCAACCTACGAGCAGTACTTC
CSPGSGATYEQYF
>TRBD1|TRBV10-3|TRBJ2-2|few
TGTGCCATCAGTCCTAACGCAGGGGGCCTGAACACCGGGGAGCTGTTTTTT
CAISPNAGGLNTGELFF
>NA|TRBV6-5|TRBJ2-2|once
TGTGCCAGCCGCCCCCGGAGGGACAACACCGGGGAGCTGTTTTTT
CASRPRRDNTGELFF
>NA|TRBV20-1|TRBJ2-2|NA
TGCAGTGCTAGTCCCCAACGCACCGGGGAGCTGTTTTTT
CSASPQRTGELFF
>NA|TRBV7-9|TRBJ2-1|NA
TGTGCCAGCAGCTCCAAAACTCGCGATGAGCAGTTCTTC
CASSSKTRDEQFF
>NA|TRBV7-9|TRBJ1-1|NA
TGTGCCAGCAGCCTAACAGGGAATCGAGCTTTCTTT
CASSLTGNRAFF
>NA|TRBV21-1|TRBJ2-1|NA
TGTGCCAGCAGGCGTAGCGGGAGGAGCCTCTACAATGAGCAGTTCTTC
CASRRSGRSLYNEQFF